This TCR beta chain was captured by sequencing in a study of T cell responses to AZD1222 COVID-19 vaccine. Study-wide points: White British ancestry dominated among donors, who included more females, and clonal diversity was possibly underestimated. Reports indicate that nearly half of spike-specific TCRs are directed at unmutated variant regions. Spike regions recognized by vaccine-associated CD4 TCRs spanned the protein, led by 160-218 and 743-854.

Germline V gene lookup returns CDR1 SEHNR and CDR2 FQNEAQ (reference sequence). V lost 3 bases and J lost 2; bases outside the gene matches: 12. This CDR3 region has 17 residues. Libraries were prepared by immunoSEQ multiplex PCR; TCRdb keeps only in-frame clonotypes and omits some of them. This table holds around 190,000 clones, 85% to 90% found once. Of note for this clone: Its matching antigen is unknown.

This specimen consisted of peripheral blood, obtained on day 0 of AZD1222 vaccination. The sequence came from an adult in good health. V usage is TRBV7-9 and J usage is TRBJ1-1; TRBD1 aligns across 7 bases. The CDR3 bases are TGTGCCAGCAGCTTCGTACTCTCCGGGACAGCCAACACTGAAGCTTTCTTT. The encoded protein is CASSFVLSGTANTEAFF.